This T cell receptor beta chain stems from a study of Ad26.COV2.S vaccination and SARS-CoV-2 variants. Trimming left V 4 bases short and J 9 bases short, with 8 bases between. Germline CDR1 and CDR2: MNHEY and SVGEGT. The CDR3 has 11 residues. Sequencing was performed with immunoSEQ multiplex PCR; in TCRdb, only in-frame clones are kept and a portion is missing. Among about 430,000 clones listed, 80% to 95% were seen once. The treatment: about 20 received Ad26.COV2.S at low or high dose, single or two shots; roughly five received placebo; per-sample allocation not given. Sampling was performed 63 days after the first vaccine or placebo injection.

The material was peripheral blood, obtained in a trial of Ad26.COV2.S vaccine versus placebo. The chain combines TRBV6-2 or TRBV6-3 with TRBJ2-3; D uncertain. The TCR sequence derives from a person between 18 and 59 years old who received the Ad26.COV2.S COVID-19 vaccine or a placebo. The CDR3 region has the DNA TGTGCCAGCAGTTCTGGCGGCACGCAGTATTTT. The encoded protein is CASSSGGTQYF.